Presented here are 21 T cell receptor beta chains from one specimen sequenced in a study of regulatory T cells in long-lasting Graves disease. Assembly of TCR beta libraries relied on iRepertoire HTBI primers together with Arm-PCR of CDR3 regions. TCRdb used MiXCR to reprocess the multiplex PCR reads, holding one entry per CDR3 protein. In the table there are 400,000 to 500,000 distinct CDR3 sequences, roughly 20% of which are singletons. Noted time point: persistent/refractory GD, antithyroid drugs over 5 years with positive TRAb. From PBMCs, RNA was extracted and then used to make the TCR library. The sample was peripheral blood mononuclear cells (PBMCs), taken when the disease was refractory, from a patient treated with antithyroid drugs. All receptors come from a female donor with Graves disease.

The chain has TRBV10-1 and TRBJ2-2; perhaps TRBD1 as D (5 bases). The CDR3 covers 14 residues. Deletions cut 4 bases from V and 8 bases from J, with 14 bases between. Germline CDR1 reads WNHNN; CDR2 reads SYGVQD (reference sequence). CDR3 sequence: CASSGSAGKGELFF. CDR3 in DNA: TGCGCCAGCAGTGGTTCGGCAGGGAAGGGGGAGCTGTTTTTT.

This clonotype was seen a few times. This chain links TRBV19 with TRBJ2-7, with D maybe TRBD1 (5 bases). V was shortened by 1 base and J by 6 bases, with 10 bases between the two germline ends. The germline V gene encodes CDR1 LNHDA and CDR2 SQIVND (reference sequence). The CDR3 contains 13 residues. This CDR3 reads CASSIAQGSEQYF. CDR3 in DNA: TGTGCCAGTAGTATAGCTCAGGGATCCGAGCAGTACTTC.

This clonotype has at least ten counts. The V gene is TRBV27, the J gene TRBJ2-7, with 12 bases aligning to TRBD2. Trimming cost V 3 bases and J 2 bases; bases outside gene matches: 2. The CDR3 totals 15 residues. Germline CDR1 MNHEY, CDR2 SMNVEV (reference sequence). This chain's CDR3 is CASSFRLAGAYEQYF. CDR3 sequence (DNA): TGTGCCAGCAGTTTTCGACTAGCGGGAGCCTACGAGCAGTACTTC.

The chain carries TRBV11-2 and TRBJ2-2; 8 nucleotides agree with TRBD1. From germline, CDR1 is SGHAT and CDR2 FQNNGV. The CDR3 consists of 15 residues. V lost 5 bases to trimming and J lost 4 bases; unmatched junction nucleotides: 6. Here the CDR3 reads CASSQDRAFTGELFF. CDR3 bases: TGTGCCAGCAGCCAGGACAGGGCCTTCACCGGGGAGCTGTTTTTT.

This clonotype appeared a few times. The genes are TRBV3-1 and TRBJ2-7; no clear D. CDR1 is LGHDT and CDR2 is YNNKEL in the germline V gene (reference sequence). The CDR3 spans 14 residues. V was trimmed by 0 bases and J by 2 bases, leaving 8 bases between them. CDR3 protein: CASSQEGTAYEQYF. In DNA, the CDR3 is TGTGCCAGCAGCCAAGAAGGAACCGCCTACGAGCAGTACTTC.

This clonotype has more than one count but fewer than ten. This rearrangement joins TRBV7-9 to TRBJ2-5, with 13 bases aligning to TRBD2. The V gene end was trimmed by 4 bases and the J gene end by 10 bases; junction bases not matched to a gene: 6. Germline V lookup: CDR1 SEHNR, CDR2 FQNEAQ (reference sequence). The length of the CDR3 is 14 residues. The CDR3: CASSSGTSGMIQYF. The CDR3 region has the DNA TGTGCCAGCAGCTCAGGGACTAGCGGGATGATCCAGTACTTC.

This clonotype has a count of ten or more. This rearrangement joins TRBV5-1 to TRBJ1-2; 11 bases line up with TRBD1. Germline-derived CDR1 and CDR2 are SGHRS and YFSETQ. This CDR3 is 14 amino acids long. J gave up 6 bases and V 4 bases, and 5 bases lay outside the gene matches. The CDR3 coding sequence is TGCGCCAGCAGCGCCGGACAGGGGGCAGATGGCTACACCTTC. This encodes CASSAGQGADGYTF.

This clonotype was observed many times. The chain is built from TRBV2 and TRBJ1-1; no reliable D call. V was trimmed by 8 bases and J by 8 bases, leaving 9 bases between them. In germline, CDR1 is SNHLY, CDR2 FYNNEI. The CDR3 runs to 10 residues. CDR3 in DNA: TGTGCCAGCGCGAGGGTCGAAGCTTTCTTT. Encoded protein: CASARVEAFF.

This clonotype was found a few times. The chain is built from TRBV7-2 and TRBJ1-2; TRBD1 matches 7 bases. This CDR3 is 16 amino acids long. V gave up 0 bases and J gave up 7 bases; unmatched junction bases: 11. CDR1 is SGHTA and CDR2 is FQGNSA in the germline V gene. The CDR3 region is CASSLAGGAVIGGYTF. The DNA for the CDR3 is TGTGCCAGCAGCTTAGCAGGGGGCGCGGTTATTGGTGGCTACACCTTC.

This clonotype has just a few counts. A much larger clone is a single base away; this may be a read error. The J gene is TRBJ2-2, the V gene TRBV6-1; 7 nucleotides match TRBD2. The CDR3 sequence is 15 residues long. From germline, CDR1 is MNHNS and CDR2 SASEGT. The DNA for the CDR3 is TGTGCCAGCAGAACTGGCGGGGGAAACACCGGGGAGCCGTTTTTT. Amino acid sequence: CASRTGGGNTGEPFF.

The table lists this clonotype with many counts. V is TRBV28 and J is TRBJ2-7; 8 bases match TRBD1. Germline V gene lookup returns CDR1 MDHEN and CDR2 SYDVKM. V shed 6 bases and J 3 bases; nucleotides not matched to a gene: 10. The CDR3 is 15 amino acids. CDR3 sequence reads: CASSLPGTGDYEQYF. The CDR3 nucleotides read TGTGCCAGCAGCCTCCCCGGGACAGGAGACTACGAGCAGTACTTC.

The V call is TRBV12-3 or TRBV12-4, the J call TRBJ2-4, with 7 bases fitting TRBD1. Trimming removed 5 bases from V and 9 bases from J; junction bases left unmatched: 13. The length of the CDR3 is 15 residues. The CDR3 sequence: CASSPLTGQSGIQYF. The CDR3 coding sequence is TGTGCCAGCAGTCCTCTGACAGGGCAATCGGGCATTCAGTACTTC.

This clonotype was recorded at least ten times. This chain uses TRBV3-1 with TRBJ1-1, with D possibly being TRBD1 (5 bases). The CDR3 is 14 residues long. V lost 6 bases, J lost 1 base, and 12 bases lay in between. Per germline, CDR1 LGHDT and CDR2 YNNKEL (reference sequence). The chain's CDR3 is CASRGEGANTEAFF. CDR3 bases: TGTGCCAGCAGGGGGGAAGGGGCGAACACTGAAGCTTTCTTT.

The table lists this clonotype with many counts. The chain has TRBV10-3 and TRBJ1-1, with D perhaps matching TRBD1 (5 bases). Trimming pared 0 bases from V and 2 bases from J, leaving 16 bases between. CDR1 is ENHRY, CDR2 SYGVKD, per germline. The CDR3 consists of 17 residues. CDR3 nucleotide sequence: TGTGCCATCAGTGAGTCGACTCGTCGGACACATAACACTGAAGCTTTCTTT. Its translation: CAISESTRRTHNTEAFF.

The sample holds many counts of this clonotype. CDR3 nucleotide sequence: TGTGCCGTCGCCCGGGGGAGCTCCTACGAGCAGTACTTC. Protein product: CAVARGSSYEQYF. The chain is built from TRBV10-3 and TRBJ2-7; possibly TRBD2 for D (6 bases). The CDR3 runs 13 residues. V was shortened by 11 bases and J by 0 bases, with 14 bases between the two germline ends. CDR1 is ENHRY, CDR2 SYGVKD, per germline.

This clonotype was detected ten times or more. The genes are TRBV28 and TRBJ1-1; D gene uncertain. The germline V and J ends were trimmed by 3 bases and 5 bases, with 13 bases remaining between them. This CDR3 is 14 amino acids long. Germline CDR1 and CDR2: MDHEN and SYDVKM. The CDR3 loop reads CASSFVLLRTEAFF. The CDR3 DNA reads as TGTGCCAGCAGTTTCGTCCTACTGAGGACTGAAGCTTTCTTT.

Only a few counts were recorded for this clonotype. The rearrangement joins TRBV11-2 to TRBJ1-3; no clear D gene. Germline CDR1 is SGHAT and CDR2 is FQNNGV. The CDR3 has 13 residues. V was clipped by 5 bases and J by 4 bases, with 9 bases between them. CDR3 nucleotide sequence: TGTGCCAGCAGCCCCTCGGCCGGAAACACCATATATTTT. It encodes CASSPSAGNTIYF.

The rearrangement joins TRBV6-1 to TRBJ2-2, with D perhaps TRBD1 (6 bases). Trimming pared 8 bases from V and 2 bases from J, leaving 15 bases between. The CDR3 totals 15 residues. The germline CDR1 and CDR2 sequences are MNHNS and SASEGT. CDR3 region: CASGWTEKNTGELFF. CDR3 nucleotide sequence: TGTGCCAGCGGCTGGACAGAGAAAAACACCGGGGAGCTGTTTTTT.

The gene calls are TRBV30 and TRBJ2-7; 8 nucleotides align to TRBD1. V shed 0 bases and J 7 bases; nucleotides not matched to a gene: 8. The CDR3 runs to 14 residues. Looked up from germline, CDR1 is GTSNPN and CDR2 is SVGIG (reference sequence). This CDR3 reads CAWSVRTGFFEQYF. CDR3 in DNA: TGTGCCTGGAGTGTACGGACAGGGTTTTTTGAGCAGTACTTC.

This clonotype showed up many times. V usage is TRBV7-3 and J usage is TRBJ2-2, with D hard to call. The CDR3 contains 14 residues. The germline V gene encodes CDR1 SGHTA and CDR2 FQGTGA. With 5 bases removed from V and 1 base from J, the gap between germline ends came to 8 bases. CDR3 sequence: CASSLGVNTGELFF. The CDR3 DNA is TGTGCCAGCAGCCTCGGAGTGAACACCGGGGAGCTGTTTTTT.

V gene TRBV5-4 combines with J gene TRBJ1-4; a weak D match, TRBD1 (6 bases). The germline gives CDR1 SGHNT, CDR2 YYREEE (reference sequence). The CDR3 runs to 15 residues. Trimming left V 4 bases short and J 5 bases short, with 15 bases between. For the CDR3, the DNA is TGTGCCAGCAGCGGAACTTACCAGGGGAATGAAAAACTGTTTTTT. Protein sequence: CASSGTYQGNEKLFF.